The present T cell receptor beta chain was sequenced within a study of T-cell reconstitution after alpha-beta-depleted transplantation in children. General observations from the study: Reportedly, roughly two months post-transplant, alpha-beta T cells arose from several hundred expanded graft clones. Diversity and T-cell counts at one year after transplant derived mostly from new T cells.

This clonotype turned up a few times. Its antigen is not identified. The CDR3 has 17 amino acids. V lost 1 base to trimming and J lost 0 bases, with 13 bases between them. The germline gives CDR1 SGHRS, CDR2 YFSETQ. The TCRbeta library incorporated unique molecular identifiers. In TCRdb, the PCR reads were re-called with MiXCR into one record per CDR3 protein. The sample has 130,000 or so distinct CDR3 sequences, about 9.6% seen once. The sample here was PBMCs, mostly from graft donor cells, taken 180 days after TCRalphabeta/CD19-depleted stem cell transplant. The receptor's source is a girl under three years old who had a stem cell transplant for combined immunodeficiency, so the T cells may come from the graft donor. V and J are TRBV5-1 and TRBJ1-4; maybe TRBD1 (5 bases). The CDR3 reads CASSLKFTGATNEKLFF. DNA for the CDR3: TGCGCCAGCAGCTTGAAGTTCACGGGGGCAACTAATGAAAAACTGTTTTTT.